These 22 T cell receptor beta chains came from one sample sequenced in a study of shared clonotypes between healthy human individuals. Sequencing used immunoSEQ multiplex PCR; TCRdb keeps in-frame clones, though not all of them. The data contain roughly 890,000 clones, 85% to 95% of them singletons. Terminally differentiated effector memory CD45RA+ cells were excluded from the naive CD8 cells, which were CD45RO-negative and positively selected for CCR7. Sequenced material: naive CD8+ T cells sorted from blood. These receptors originate from a man aged 25 to 40 in good health.

The chain has TRBV27 and TRBJ2-2, with 9 nucleotides matching TRBD2. Germline V gives CDR1 MNHEY, CDR2 SMNVEV (reference sequence). V trimming: 2 bases; J trimming: 5 bases; junction bases outside the gene matches: 9. This CDR3 has 17 residues. The CDR3 region has the DNA TGTGCCAGCAGTTTAAGCCCGACTAGCGGAATGACCGGGGAGCTGTTTTTT. Its translation: CASSLSPTSGMTGELFF.

The chain uses TRBV29-1 and TRBJ2-3; 10 bases match TRBD2. This CDR3 spans 17 amino acids. Germline V gives CDR1 SQVTM, CDR2 ANQGSEA. V was pared by 0 bases and J by 5 bases, with 11 bases of the junction left unmatched. The CDR3 here is CSVEDSSSLAGVDTQYF. The CDR3, as DNA: TGCAGCGTTGAAGATTCTAGTAGCCTAGCGGGAGTAGATACGCAGTATTTT.

This clone has only a few counts. The chain recombines TRBV11-2 with TRBJ2-7; TRBD2 agrees at 12 bases. In germline, CDR1 is SGHAT, CDR2 FQNNGV. V lost 6 bases and J lost 3; bases outside the gene matches: 0. The CDR3 runs 13 residues. Here the CDR3 DNA reads TGTGCCAGCAGGACTAGCGGGAGCTACGAGCAGTACTTC. Translated, it gives CASRTSGSYEQYF.

The gene calls are TRBV7-2 and TRBJ1-2, with D uncertain. CDR3 length: 16 residues. Germline CDR1 and CDR2: SGHTA and FQGNSA. Trimming removed 5 bases from V and 6 bases from J, with 22 bases in between. This CDR3 is CASSPSEGRLFNGYTF. DNA of the CDR3: TGTGCCAGCAGCCCTAGCGAGGGTAGACTCTTTAATGGCTACACCTTC.

The chain links TRBV19 to TRBJ2-7; TRBD1 agrees at 9 bases. The germline gives CDR1 LNHDA, CDR2 SQIVND (reference sequence). This CDR3 contains 15 residues. V shed 6 bases and J 0 bases; nucleotides not matched to a gene: 6. For the CDR3, the DNA is TGTGCCAGTAGGCCTGGGACAGGGTCCTCCTACGAGCAGTACTTC. Translation gives CASRPGTGSSYEQYF.

This chain connects TRBV28 to TRBJ2-7; 7 nucleotides line up with TRBD1. The CDR3 is 16 residues long. V gave up 4 bases and J gave up 2 bases; unmatched junction bases: 11. CDR1 is MDHEN and CDR2 is SYDVKM in the germline V gene. The CDR3 nucleotides are TGTGCCAGCAGTTGGGGCACAGGGGACGTACCCTACGAGCAGTACTTC. Translation: CASSWGTGDVPYEQYF.

CDR3 loop: CASSSRADTQYF. In nucleotides, the CDR3 is TGTGCCAGCAGCTCCCGGGCGGATACGCAGTATTTT. This sequence joins TRBV5-8 and TRBJ2-3; D is unresolved. V was pared by 3 bases and J by 6 bases, with 8 bases between. Germline V gene sequence: CDR1 SGHTS, CDR2 YDEGEE. CDR3 length: 12 residues.

V usage is TRBV28 and J usage is TRBJ2-5, with 12 positions matching TRBD2. CDR3 length equals 18 residues. Trimming cost V 6 bases and J 2 bases; bases outside gene matches: 13. The germline V gene has CDR1 MDHEN and CDR2 SYDVKM. The CDR3 bases are TGTGCCAGCAGGCAAGGGACTAGCGGGTTTGGACTACAAGAGACCCAGTACTTC. It specifies CASRQGTSGFGLQETQYF.

CDR3 DNA: TGTGCCAGCAGCGTAGCGGCGGGAGGAACTACGCAGTATTTT. Amino acid sequence: CASSVAAGGTTQYF. This chain links TRBV9 with TRBJ2-3; 8 bases line up with TRBD2. The CDR3 is made up of 14 amino acids. Germline V gives CDR1 SGDLS, CDR2 YYNGEE. V dropped 0 bases and J dropped 8; count of bases not matched to a gene: 5.

The CDR3 loop is CSVAGATSYEQYF. For the CDR3, the DNA is TGCAGCGTTGCCGGGGCGACCTCCTACGAGCAGTACTTC. The chain couples TRBV29-1 to TRBJ2-7; D assignment may be TRBD1 or TRBD2 (5 bases each). V lost 4 bases to trimming and J lost 0 bases, with 10 bases between them. This CDR3 is built from 13 residues. Germline V gene sequence: CDR1 SQVTM, CDR2 ANQGSEA.

V gene TRBV6-5 combines with J gene TRBJ2-1; no clear D gene. CDR3 length: 12 amino acids. The germline CDR1 and CDR2 sequences are MNHEY and SVGAGI. With 5 bases removed from V and 10 bases from J, the gap between germline ends came to 12 bases. In DNA form, the CDR3 reads TGTGCCAGCAGTACGGCCCTTCGGGAGCAGTTCTTC. It encodes CASSTALREQFF.

This clone appeared once. V is TRBV30 and J is TRBJ2-1; 14 nucleotides line up with TRBD2. Germline loops: CDR1 GTSNPN, CDR2 SVGIG (reference sequence). V was pared by 4 bases and J by 7 bases, with 6 bases of the junction left unmatched. The CDR3 is 15 amino acids. The CDR3 region is CAWNGLAGGGNEQFF. The DNA of the CDR3 is TGTGCCTGGAACGGACTAGCGGGAGGTGGGAATGAGCAGTTCTTC.

The chain couples TRBV7-2 to TRBJ1-5; D is unclear. In germline, CDR1 is SGHTA, CDR2 FQGNSA. V lost 2 bases, J lost 7 bases, and 9 bases lay in between. The CDR3 loop spans 13 amino acids. CDR3 amino acids: CASSLNNEQPQHF. CDR3 nucleotide sequence: TGTGCCAGCAGCTTAAATAACGAACAGCCCCAGCATTTT.

As concerns this clone: An end of the junction does not agree with germline; a read error may underlie this. V usage is TRBV28 and J usage is TRBJ2-7; TRBD2 aligns across 9 bases. CDR1 and CDR2 (germline): MDHEN, SYDVKM. This CDR3 has 17 amino acids. CDR3 loop: CASTGLAGKTGSHEQYF. Written as DNA, the CDR3 is TGTGCCAGCACAGGGCTAGCGGGAAAGACGGGCTCCCACGAGCAGTACTTC.

For this clone: Other DNA sequences in this specimen translate into the identical CDR3. The chain has TRBV19 and TRBJ2-7; 8 bases map to TRBD1. The CDR3 length is 12 residues. CDR1 LNHDA and CDR2 SQIVND come from the germline V gene (reference sequence). V lost 5 bases, J lost 6 bases, and 3 bases stayed unmatched. CDR3 coding DNA: TGTGCCAGTAGTCCGGGGACAGGCGAGCAGTACTTC. Translation gives CASSPGTGEQYF.

The CDR3 reads CASSGTARSYEQYF. CDR3 bases: TGTGCCAGCAGTGGGACAGCCAGATCCTACGAGCAGTACTTC. The chain joins TRBV2 to TRBJ2-7; tentatively, D is TRBD1 (6 bases). This CDR3 comprises 14 residues. Germline CDR1 SNHLY, CDR2 FYNNEI. V was cut by 4 bases and J by 1 base, with 11 bases left in between.

The V and J genes are TRBV7-2 and TRBJ2-7, with a tentative D call TRBD2 (5 bases). V dropped 5 bases and J dropped 0 bases, with 11 bases sitting between them. The CDR3 has 14 amino acids. Germline V gene sequence: CDR1 SGHTA, CDR2 FQGNSA. CDR3 sequence: CASSPGLRSYEQYF. CDR3 nucleotides: TGTGCCAGCAGCCCAGGACTGCGCTCCTACGAGCAGTACTTC.

This clone came up once. The rearrangement uses TRBV9 and TRBJ1-4; no clear D. This CDR3 is built from 16 residues. The V end was cut by 0 bases, the J end by 8 bases, with 17 bases between. Germline V gene sequence: CDR1 SGDLS, CDR2 YYNGEE. CDR3 bases: TGTGCCAGCAGCGTAGAACCCGGGCCCGGAGGGGAAAAACTGTTTTTT. Protein sequence: CASSVEPGPGGEKLFF.

This chain joins TRBV7-9 and TRBJ2-1, with D unresolved. Trimming took off 1 base at V and 7 bases at J, with 8 bases between the two ends. CDR1 and CDR2 (germline): SEHNR, FQNEAQ (reference sequence). The CDR3 is made up of 13 amino acids. CDR3 protein: CASSLGLINEQFF. CDR3 DNA: TGTGCCAGCAGCTTAGGACTCATAAATGAGCAGTTCTTC. Full variable domain (missing parts from reference TRBV7-9 and TRBJ2-1): DTGVSQNPRHKITKRGQNVTFRCDPISEHNRLYWYRQTLGQGPEFLTYFQNEAQLEKSRLLSDRFSAERPKGSFSTLEIQRTEQGDSAMYLCASSLGLINEQFFGPGTRLTVL.

The chain recombines TRBV7-3 with TRBJ2-2; TRBD2 might be the D (5 bases). V shed 2 bases and J shed 3 bases, with 13 bases lying between them. Germline V gene data show CDR1 as SGHTA and CDR2 as FQGTGA. The CDR3 covers 16 residues. The CDR3 DNA follows: TGTGCCAGCAGCTTAGGGCCTAGCAGAGACACCGGGGAGCTGTTTTTT. It yields the protein CASSLGPSRDTGELFF.

The chain couples TRBV4-1 to TRBJ1-5; D is uncertain. Trimming stripped 0 bases from V and 11 bases from J, with 17 bases between. Germline values: CDR1 MGHRA, CDR2 YSYEKL. CDR3 length: 15 amino acids. The CDR3 DNA sequence: TGCGCCAGCAGCCAAGATAGGACGAGCGGTTGGTCCCAGCATTTT. Protein product: CASSQDRTSGWSQHF.

V gene TRBV18 combines with J gene TRBJ2-1, with D perhaps matching TRBD2 (6 bases). V lost 6 bases and J lost 3, with 15 bases in between. Germline CDR1 reads KGHSH; CDR2 reads LQKENI. CDR3 size: 15 residues. CDR3 sequence (DNA): TGTGCCAGCTCGGAGGGGCTAGCGAGCTACAATGAGCAGTTCTTC. It yields the protein CASSEGLASYNEQFF. Together with reference TRBV18 and TRBJ2-1, the CDR3 gives the full variable domain: NAGVMQNPRHLVRRRGQEARLRCSPMKGHSHVYWYRQLPEEGLKFMVYLQKENIIDESGMPKERFSAEFPKEGPSILRIQQVVRGDSAAYFCASSEGLASYNEQFFGPGTRLTVL.